The clone carrying this T cell receptor beta chain was observed a single time. This record belongs to a study of blood T cell repertoires in COVID-19. How the authors handled the data: Reference gene primer amplification gave nucleated cell count estimates. This table comes from immunoSEQ multiplex PCR, and its TCRdb copy is limited to in-frame clones, with some not included. V, J and clone size reflect that table, while D and trimming were determined from the DNA. The sample has 97,000 or so clones, around nine tenths seen once; the top ten hold about 3%. The sequencing sample was made of peripheral blood. This clonotype originated in a man between 50 and 59 years old with active or convalescent COVID-19.

The CDR3 protein is CASSLDRAGEAFF. The CDR3 DNA follows: TGTGCCAGCAGCTTAGACAGGGCCGGTGAAGCTTTCTTT. The rearrangement links TRBV7-9 to TRBJ1-1; a weak D match, TRBD1 (6 bases). This CDR3 contains 13 residues. V shed 1 base and J shed 7 bases, with 10 bases lying between them. Per germline, CDR1 SEHNR and CDR2 FQNEAQ (reference sequence). The full variable domain, in which reference TRBV7-9 and TRBJ1-1 provide the parts outside the CDR3, is DTGVSQNPRHKITKRGQNVTFRCDPISEHNRLYWYRQTLGQGPEFLTYFQNEAQLEKSRLLSDRFSAERPKGSFSTLEIQRTEQGDSAMYLCASSLDRAGEAFFGQGTRLTVV.